This TCR beta chain was recovered during a study of T cell responses to AZD1222 COVID-19 vaccine. This CDR3 has 15 residues. Between the trimmed V and J ends, which lost 2 bases and 8 bases, there was a span of 19 bases. Germline CDR1 and CDR2: SGHNT and YYREEE (reference sequence). Note on this clone: Its antigen is still unknown.

Produced via immunoSEQ multiplex PCR; TCRdb's table is partial and in-frame only. This sample has roughly 140,000 clones; 94% occur once, and the top ten carry about 1.3%. Study observations and caveats: Baseline testing showed seropositivity in only five or six AZD1222 recipients. Dominant at 160-218 and 743-854, vaccine-associated CD4 TCRs also spanned spike. The peak T cell response came first, and repertoires were sampled only after it. Clonal diversity was possibly underestimated; the donors were predominantly white British and more often female.

The sample was peripheral blood, taken on day 0 of AZD1222 vaccination. The clonotype was recovered from an adult in good health. The V and J genes are TRBV5-4 and TRBJ1-2; no reliable D call. CDR3 loop: CASSFGTGQLEGYTF. The CDR3 bases are TGTGCCAGCAGCTTCGGCACGGGCCAGCTGGAGGGCTACACCTTC.